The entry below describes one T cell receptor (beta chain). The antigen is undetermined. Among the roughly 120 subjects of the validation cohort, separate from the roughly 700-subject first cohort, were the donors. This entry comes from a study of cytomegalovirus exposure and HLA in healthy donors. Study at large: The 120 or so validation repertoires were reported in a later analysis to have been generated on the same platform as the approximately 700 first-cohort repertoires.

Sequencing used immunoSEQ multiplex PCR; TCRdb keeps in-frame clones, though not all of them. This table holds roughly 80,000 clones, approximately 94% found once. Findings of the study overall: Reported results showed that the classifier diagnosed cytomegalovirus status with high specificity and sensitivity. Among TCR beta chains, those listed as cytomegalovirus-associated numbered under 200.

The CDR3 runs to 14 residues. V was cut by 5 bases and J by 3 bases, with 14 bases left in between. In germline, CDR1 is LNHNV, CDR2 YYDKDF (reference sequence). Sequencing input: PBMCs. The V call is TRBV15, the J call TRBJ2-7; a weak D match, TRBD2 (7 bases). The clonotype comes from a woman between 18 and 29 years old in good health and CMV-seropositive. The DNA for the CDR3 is TGTGCCACCAGCCCCGAGGGGGGGAACTACGAGCAGTACTTC. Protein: CATSPEGGNYEQYF.